This passage covers 23 T cell receptor beta chains from one sample sequenced in a study of glioma-infiltrating T cells. TCR alpha and beta CDR3 regions were amplified from RNA using iRepertoire nested multiplex PCR. TCRdb ran MiXCR on the multiplex PCR reads and lists one entry per CDR3 protein. This sample has 170,000 or so distinct CDR3 sequences; around 42% occur once, and the top ten carry 5.2%. Material for sequencing was glioma tissue, nonneoplastic brain tissue, or PBMCs (not recorded which). These receptors were taken from a human donor with low-grade glioma or glioblastoma, undergoing nonglioma brain surgery, or in good health (not recorded which).

This clonotype was recorded at least ten times. The rearrangement uses TRBV28 and TRBJ1-1; the match to TRBD1 covers 8 bases. The V gene end was trimmed by 5 bases and the J gene end by 1 base; junction bases not matched to a gene: 9. CDR1 is MDHEN and CDR2 is SYDVKM in the germline V gene. The CDR3 covers 16 residues. This chain's CDR3 is CASSALDRGPNTEAFF. The CDR3 coding sequence is TGTGCCAGCAGTGCCCTCGACAGGGGACCGAACACTGAAGCTTTCTTT. Together with reference TRBV28 and TRBJ1-1, the CDR3 gives the full variable domain: DVKVTQSSRYLVKRTGEKVFLECVQDMDHENMFWYRQDPGLGLRLIYFSYDVKMKEKGDIPEGYSVSREKKERFSLILESASTNQTSMYLCASSALDRGPNTEAFFGQGTRLTVV.

V is TRBV24-1 and J is TRBJ1-2; no clear D. V lost 5 bases and J 8 bases, leaving 14 bases between the germline ends. This CDR3 has 13 amino acids. Germline CDR1 KGHDR, CDR2 SFDVKD. The CDR3 nucleotides read TGTGCCACCAGTGGAGTGGAAGGATCCGGCTACACCTTC. Protein product: CATSGVEGSGYTF.

Of note for this clonotype: A read error may be the cause here, since a much bigger clone is one base away. The chain uses TRBV28 and TRBJ2-7; TRBD2 matches 9 bases. Germline V gene data show CDR1 as MDHEN and CDR2 as SYDVKM. This CDR3 is built from 15 residues. The CDR3 DNA sequence: TGTGCCGGCAGTGCACCCGGGACTAGCTCGTACGAGCAGTACTTC. Encoded protein: CAGSAPGTSSYEQYF.

At least ten counts were recorded for this clonotype. The V and J genes are TRBV28 and TRBJ2-3; D gene ambiguous. Germline-derived CDR1 and CDR2 are MDHEN and SYDVKM. This CDR3 contains 14 residues. Trimming took off 8 bases at V and 0 bases at J, with 12 bases between the two ends. CDR3 nucleotide sequence: TGTGCCAGCGCTAGGTTCACTAGCACAGATACGCAGTATTTT. Translation gives CASARFTSTDTQYF.

This clonotype was observed a handful of times. The chain has TRBV19 and TRBJ1-1, with a possible D match to TRBD1 (6 bases). Between the trimmed V and J ends, which lost 7 bases and 1 base, there was a span of 13 bases. The germline gives CDR1 LNHDA, CDR2 SQIVND (reference sequence). This CDR3 region has 14 residues. The CDR3, as DNA: TGTGCCAGTATGCGGGGGCCAGCGAACACTGAAGCTTTCTTT. It encodes CASMRGPANTEAFF.

Many counts were recorded for this clonotype. The gene calls are TRBV27 and TRBJ2-6; weak D call: TRBD1 (6 bases). This CDR3 spans 16 amino acids. Germline V gene lookup returns CDR1 MNHEY and CDR2 SMNVEV (reference sequence). V lost 5 bases to trimming and J lost 0 bases, with 11 bases between them. CDR3 nucleotides: TGTGCCAGCAGTATGGACAGCCGCTCTGGGGCCAACGTCCTGACTTTC. It yields the protein CASSMDSRSGANVLTF.

The sample holds many counts of this clonotype. The V gene is TRBV11-2, the J gene TRBJ2-1; TRBD2 matches 8 bases. J was trimmed by 8 bases and V by 5 bases; bases with no gene match: 14. The CDR3 runs to 16 residues. Per the germline V gene, CDR1 is SGHAT and CDR2 is FQNNGV. The CDR3 region is CASSASGAGVEHEQFF. The CDR3 DNA is TGTGCCAGCAGCGCTAGTGGAGCGGGAGTTGAGCATGAGCAGTTCTTC.

This clonotype was detected many times. The rearrangement joins TRBV27 to TRBJ1-2; TRBD1 might be the D (6 bases). The V end lost 6 bases, the J end lost 11 bases, and 22 bases lay between the germline ends. The germline gives CDR1 MNHEY, CDR2 SMNVEV (reference sequence). The CDR3 is 14 residues long. The CDR3 sequence: CASRVTGFPEMYTF. The CDR3 bases are TGTGCCAGCAGGGTTACAGGGTTTCCCGAGATGTACACCTTC.

This clonotype occurred once. Being one base from a much bigger clone, this may be a read error. This sequence joins TRBV28 and TRBJ2-7; maybe TRBD1 (5 bases). V lost 6 bases and J 3 bases, leaving 12 bases between the germline ends. Germline values: CDR1 MDHEN, CDR2 SYDVKM. This CDR3 is 13 amino acids long. CDR3 sequence reads: CASRDRAFYEQYF. The CDR3 bases are TGTGCCAGCAGAGACAGAGCGTTCTACGAGCAGTACTTC.

This clonotype showed up just a few times. The chain uses TRBV12-3 or TRBV12-4 and TRBJ2-7; tentative D call: TRBD2 (5 bases). V was trimmed by 6 bases and J by 1 base, leaving 10 bases between them. The CDR3 has 13 amino acids. The CDR3 protein is CASSREGSYEQYF. The CDR3 DNA reads as TGTGCCAGCAGCCGGGAAGGATCCTACGAGCAGTACTTC.

This clonotype was seen at least ten times. The chain carries TRBV27 and TRBJ1-1; possibly TRBD1 for D (5 bases). The CDR3 runs 13 residues. In germline, CDR1 is MNHEY, CDR2 SMNVEV (reference sequence). V lost 5 bases, J lost 8 bases, and 15 bases lay in between. The CDR3 DNA sequence: TGTGCCAGCAGTGCAGAGGGGTTAGGCGAAGCTTTCTTT. It codes for CASSAEGLGEAFF.

This clonotype was seen at least ten times. This chain joins TRBV27 and TRBJ1-6, with no clear D. The CDR3 loop spans 14 amino acids. Trimming left V 3 bases short and J 1 base short, with 4 bases between. Germline V gene lookup returns CDR1 MNHEY and CDR2 SMNVEV (reference sequence). For the CDR3, the DNA is TGTGCCAGCAGTTTTGGGTCCTATAATTCACCCCTCCACTTT. Encoded protein: CASSFGSYNSPLHF.

This clonotype was detected many times. V is TRBV6-1 and J is TRBJ2-1; 9 bases match TRBD1. This CDR3 has 15 amino acids. After removal of 6 bases from V and 2 bases from J, the junction contained 5 bases not matched to a gene. CDR1 MNHNS and CDR2 SASEGT come from the germline V gene. This CDR3 reads CASSQDRGTYNEQFF. The CDR3 DNA is TGTGCCAGCAGCCAGGACAGGGGTACCTACAATGAGCAGTTCTTC.

This chain links TRBV28 with TRBJ2-4, with D perhaps matching TRBD1 (6 bases). The CDR3 spans 14 residues. The germline gives CDR1 MDHEN, CDR2 SYDVKM. The CDR3 region has the DNA TGTAACAGCAGTGAAGGGGGAGCCAAAAACATTCAGTACTTC. This gives the protein CNSSEGGAKNIQYF. Complete variable domain (other parts from reference TRBV28 and TRBJ2-4): DVKVTQSSRYLVKRTGEKVFLECVQDMDHENMFWYRQDPGLGLRLIYFSYDVKMKEKGDIPEGYSVSREKKERFSLILESASTNQTSMYLCNSSEGGAKNIQYFGAGTRLSVL.

Note on this clonotype: A much larger clone lies a single base off, so this may be a read error. This chain uses TRBV28 with TRBJ2-7; D possibly corresponds to TRBD2 (5 bases). This CDR3 region has 13 residues. CDR1 and CDR2 (germline): MDHEN, SYDVKM. Trimming removed 8 bases from V and 4 bases from J, with 15 bases in between. As DNA, the CDR3 is TGTGCCAGCTTAGCGAGAGATGAGTACGAGCAGTACTTC. As protein: CASLARDEYEQYF.

Only a few counts were recorded for this clonotype. The rearrangement links TRBV28 to TRBJ2-4; D is possibly TRBD1 (6 bases). Germline lookup yields CDR1 MDHEN and CDR2 SYDVKM. The CDR3 is 15 amino acids. The V and J ends lost 6 bases and 7 bases respectively, with 19 bases between them. The CDR3 here is CASSRTGSLGNIQYF. The CDR3 DNA sequence: TGTGCCAGCAGCCGCACAGGGAGTTTAGGCAACATTCAGTACTTC.

This clonotype was seen just once. This may be a read error, as it is one base from a much larger clone. V is TRBV12-3 or TRBV12-4 and J is TRBJ1-6, with no clear D. The CDR3 contains 13 residues. Trimming shortened V by 9 bases and J by 7 bases, and 13 bases separated the two germline ends. The CDR3 sequence is CARRVVRNSPLHF. CDR3 sequence (DNA): TGTGCCAGAAGGGTCGTCAGGAATTCACCCCTCCACTTT.

The chain joins TRBV19 to TRBJ1-2; the D is unclear. This CDR3 contains 11 residues. Germline V lookup: CDR1 LNHDA, CDR2 SQIVND (reference sequence). CDR3 loop: CGTRKVYGYTF. Here the CDR3 DNA reads TGTGGCACCCGAAAGGTCTATGGCTACACCTTC.

This clonotype was seen many times. This chain uses TRBV27 with TRBJ2-7; D is perhaps TRBD2 (6 bases). The V end was cut by 1 base, the J end by 2 bases, with 12 bases between. CDR1 and CDR2 (germline): MNHEY, SMNVEV (reference sequence). The CDR3 has 15 amino acids. The chain's CDR3 is CASSLFRLDTYEQYF. CDR3 nucleotides: TGTGCCAGCAGTTTATTTCGACTAGATACCTACGAGCAGTACTTC.

This clonotype has at least ten counts. The V call is TRBV4-2, the J call TRBJ1-6; D gene unclear. The length of the CDR3 is 15 residues. Germline values: CDR1 LGHNA, CDR2 YNFKEQ. The V gene lost 0 bases and the J gene lost 6 bases, with 9 bases spanning the gap. For the CDR3, the DNA is TGTGCCAGCAGCCAAGAAAGGAATTCTAATTCACCCCTCCACTTT. It translates to CASSQERNSNSPLHF.

V is TRBV7-2 and J is TRBJ2-3; D is perhaps TRBD1 (6 bases). The CDR3 has 17 amino acids. Trimming removed 2 bases from V and 3 bases from J, with 18 bases in between. The germline CDR1 and CDR2 sequences are SGHTA and FQGNSA. The CDR3 nucleotides read TGTGCCAGCAGCTTAATAAGTCCAGGGGTAATTACAGATACGCAGTATTTT. Residues: CASSLISPGVITDTQYF.

This clonotype was detected a few times. The V call is TRBV28, the J call TRBJ2-2; tentative D call: TRBD2 (6 bases). The germline CDR1 and CDR2 sequences are MDHEN and SYDVKM. The CDR3 has 23 residues. V lost 2 bases, J lost 0 bases, and 31 bases lay in between. The CDR3 DNA reads as TGTGCCAGCAGTTTACCCCCAAGGTGGGGGGAGGCGAGATTATCCACGAACACCGGGGAGCTGTTTTTT. It translates to CASSLPPRWGEARLSTNTGELFF.

This rearrangement joins TRBV29-1 to TRBJ2-5; a possible D gene is TRBD1 (5 bases). The CDR3 has 13 amino acids. The germline V gene has CDR1 SQVTM and CDR2 ANQGSEA. V was clipped by 6 bases and J by 1 base, with 12 bases between them. The CDR3 loop reads CSVLTDPQETQYF. CDR3 sequence (DNA): TGCAGCGTCCTGACAGACCCCCAAGAGACCCAGTACTTC.